The 3 T cell receptor beta chains presented below share a single source sample, sequenced in a study of beta chain features in type 1 diabetes. Expressed TCRB transcripts were sequenced, since all the RNA that had been isolated was reverse transcribed. Assay used: immunoSEQ multiplex PCR; TCRdb lists only in-frame clones, some missing. The sample has under 300,000 clones, 25% to 35% seen once. Sequenced: central memory CD4+ T cells from blood. These receptors were obtained from a man under 40 in good health.

This chain connects TRBV18 to TRBJ1-2; D uncertain. Germline values: CDR1 KGHSH, CDR2 LQKENI. With 3 bases removed from V and 4 bases from J, the gap between germline ends came to 12 bases. CDR3 length: 14 amino acids. The CDR3: CASSPQDEGYGYTF. DNA of the CDR3: TGTGCCAGCTCACCTCAGGACGAGGGCTATGGCTACACCTTC.

The chain links TRBV29-1 to TRBJ2-1; 8 nucleotides match TRBD2. Germline CDR1 and CDR2: SQVTM and ANQGSEA. V lost 7 bases and J lost 9; bases outside the gene matches: 11. This CDR3 is 13 amino acids long. CDR3 sequence (DNA): TGCAGCGGACAATTAGCGGGACGTGGTGAGCAGTTCTTC. Protein product: CSGQLAGRGEQFF.

In its sample, this clone was seen a few times. This CDR3 reads CSVWTGVHTGELFF. The CDR3 coding sequence is TGCAGCGTTTGGACGGGGGTACACACCGGGGAGCTGTTTTTT. The genes are TRBV29-1 and TRBJ2-2; weak D call: TRBD2 (6 bases). V lost 5 bases and J lost 3, with 13 bases in between. Germline V gene lookup returns CDR1 SQVTM and CDR2 ANQGSEA. The length of the CDR3 is 14 residues.